These 5 T cell receptor beta chains were sequenced from one sample in a study of T cells in Graves' hyperthyroidism and ophthalmopathy (dated by TCRdb to about 2019). Library construction relied on multiplex PCR. The instrument given in TCRdb is Illumina HiSeq 2000. Amplification of TCR beta CDR3 regions was carried out from RNA transcripts. For the first round of RT-PCR on the TCR CDR3, the HTBI primer set was used together with the Qiagen OneStep RT-PCR kit. Using fastp trimming at Q25 and MiXCR clonotype assembly, TCRdb reanalyzed the public sequencing data and kept in-frame beta chains. Rows are combined by CDR3 protein, so each entry shows the most common genes and DNA. In all, the sample holds about 250,000 distinct CDR3 sequences, and approximately 25% of those were seen once. About a third of the sample belongs to the ten largest clones. Sequenced input: blood. Receptors originate from a woman aged 40-49 years with Graves' ophthalmopathy.

This clonotype was seen many times. In DNA form, the CDR3 reads TGTGCCAGCGGAAGGACAGGGGGAAGCTACGAGCAGTACTTC. Translation gives CASGRTGGSYEQYF. V usage is TRBV6-2 or TRBV6-3 and J usage is TRBJ2-7; TRBD1 agrees at 10 bases. The CDR3 is made up of 14 amino acids. The germline V gene encodes CDR1 MNHEY and CDR2 SVGEGT. Trimming took 8 bases from V and 3 from J; bases not matched to a gene: 7.

This clonotype was found many times. This chain connects TRBV6-5 to TRBJ2-5; no firm D call. The CDR3 runs to 15 residues. Germline CDR1 reads MNHEY; CDR2 reads SVGAGI. Trimming left V 7 bases short and J 2 bases short, with 17 bases between. CDR3 sequence: CASTQIPGRQETQYF. CDR3 bases: TGTGCCAGCACCCAAATCCCAGGACGGCAAGAGACCCAGTACTTC.

This clonotype was found many times. The chain has TRBV24-1 and TRBJ2-5, with 10 bases aligning to TRBD2. The germline V gene encodes CDR1 KGHDR and CDR2 SFDVKD. V trimming: 4 bases; J trimming: 2 bases; junction bases outside the gene matches: 6. This CDR3 has 16 amino acids. For the CDR3, the DNA is TGTGCCACCAGTGACCCGCTAGCGGGGGAACAAGAGACCCAGTACTTC. Amino acids: CATSDPLAGEQETQYF.

This clonotype was observed many times. The J gene is TRBJ1-3, the V gene TRBV2, with D maybe TRBD1 (5 bases). Trimming stripped 9 bases from V and 0 bases from J, with 15 bases between. There are 15 residues in the CDR3. CDR1 is SNHLY, CDR2 FYNNEI, per germline. The CDR3 sequence is CARGAAGVSGNTIYF. In DNA, the CDR3 is TGTGCCAGAGGGGCGGCAGGAGTCTCTGGAAACACCATATATTTT.

The table lists this clonotype with a count of one. The V and J genes are TRBV6-1 and TRBJ1-2; TRBD1 agrees at 7 bases. The germline V gene encodes CDR1 MNHNS and CDR2 SASEGT. This CDR3 comprises 14 residues. J gave up 2 bases and V 7 bases, and 7 bases lay outside the gene matches. The CDR3 reads CASTRQGFNYGYTF. The CDR3 nucleotides are TGTGCCAGCACCAGACAGGGATTCAACTATGGCTACACCTTC.